The 8 T cell receptor beta chains in this list originate from one sample, sequenced in a study of blood T cell repertoires in COVID-19. The table came from immunoSEQ multiplex PCR; TCRdb's copy has only in-frame clones and leaves some out. The sample includes 330,000 or so clones, roughly 89% of them seen just once. The source material was peripheral blood. The origin of the receptors is a woman aged 60-75 years with COVID-19, enrolled during active disease.

The V and J genes are TRBV6-6 and TRBJ1-6; D is perhaps TRBD1 (6 bases). The CDR3 runs to 15 residues. Between the trimmed V and J ends, which lost 5 bases and 10 bases, there was a span of 18 bases. Germline loops: CDR1 MNHNY, CDR2 SVGAGI (reference sequence). The CDR3 DNA reads as TGTGCCAGCAGTCTCCCTCGGGGGGCTGGCTCACCCCTCCACTTT. Its protein is CASSLPRGAGSPLHF.

This chain joins TRBV28 and TRBJ1-1, with 7 positions matching TRBD1. J lost 6 bases, V lost 7 bases, and 5 bases had no gene match. The CDR3 is 12 amino acids. Germline V gene data show CDR1 as MDHEN and CDR2 as SYDVKM. CDR3 coding DNA: TGTGCCAGCACACACAGGGGCTCTGAAGCTTTCTTT. Its protein product is CASTHRGSEAFF.

V is TRBV18 and J is TRBJ2-1; weak D call: TRBD1 (5 bases). The CDR3 sequence is 13 residues long. With 2 bases removed from V and 9 bases from J, the gap between germline ends came to 11 bases. Germline CDR1 is KGHSH and CDR2 is LQKENI. In DNA form, the CDR3 reads TGTGCCAGCTCACCAGGTCAGGGTGGTGAGCAGTTCTTC. It translates to CASSPGQGGEQFF.

This clone has just a few counts. This chain links TRBV2 with TRBJ2-5; perhaps TRBD1 as D (7 bases). Trimming removed 8 bases from V and 4 bases from J, with 20 bases in between. CDR1 is SNHLY and CDR2 is FYNNEI in the germline V gene. The CDR3 runs 15 residues. The CDR3: CASSPGGGSVETQYF. In DNA, the CDR3 is TGTGCCAGCTCTCCAGGAGGGGGCTCTGTAGAGACCCAGTACTTC. Using reference TRBV2 and TRBJ2-5 for the parts outside the CDR3, the full variable domain is EPEVTQTPSHQVTQMGQEVILRCVPISNHLYFYWYRQILGQKVEFLVSFYNNEISEKSEIFDDQFSVERPDGSNFTLKIRSTKLEDSAMYFCASSPGGGSVETQYFGPGTRLLVL.

Turning to this clone: Different DNA sequences within this sample yield the same CDR3. This chain joins TRBV24-1 and TRBJ2-2; TRBD1 agrees at 7 bases. The V and J ends lost 9 bases and 1 base, in that order; junction bases with no gene match: 1. The CDR3 has 13 residues. The germline V gene encodes CDR1 KGHDR and CDR2 SFDVKD. The CDR3: CATRQGNTGELFF. The CDR3 DNA reads TGTGCCACCCGACAGGGGAACACCGGGGAGCTGTTTTTT.

CDR3 DNA sequence: TGTGCCAGCAAGGTAGCGGTGAACACCGGGGAGCTGTTTTTT. Translating it yields CASKVAVNTGELFF. The rearrangement uses TRBV7-3 and TRBJ2-2; the D gene is possibly TRBD2 (6 bases). Germline CDR1 and CDR2: SGHTA and FQGTGA. V lost 7 bases to trimming and J lost 1 base, with 10 bases between them. The CDR3 is made up of 14 amino acids. The complete variable domain, with remaining parts taken from reference TRBV7-3 and TRBJ2-2, reads GAGVSQTPSNKVTEKGKYVELRCDPISGHTALYWYRQSLGQGPEFLIYFQGTGAADDSGLPNDRFFAVRPEGSVSTLKIQRTERGDSAVYLCASKVAVNTGELFFGEGSRLTVL.

This clone was counted a few times. J is TRBJ2-1 and V is TRBV19; a weak D match, TRBD2 (7 bases). V was trimmed by 4 bases and J by 4 bases, leaving 8 bases between them. The CDR3 runs 13 residues. Germline CDR1 is LNHDA and CDR2 is SQIVND (reference sequence). The CDR3 DNA follows: TGTGCCAGTAGTAAGGGGGGGTACAATGAGCAGTTCTTC. Protein product: CASSKGGYNEQFF.

There are a few counts of this clone. The chain combines TRBV9 with TRBJ1-5, with 7 bases fitting TRBD1. The CDR3 loop spans 15 amino acids. The V segment lost 4 bases and the J segment 1 base; nucleotides outside the gene matches: 5. Germline V lookup: CDR1 SGDLS, CDR2 YYNGEE. The CDR3 protein is CASSSDRVSNQPQHF. The CDR3 region has the DNA TGTGCCAGCAGCAGCGACAGGGTGAGCAATCAGCCCCAGCATTTT.